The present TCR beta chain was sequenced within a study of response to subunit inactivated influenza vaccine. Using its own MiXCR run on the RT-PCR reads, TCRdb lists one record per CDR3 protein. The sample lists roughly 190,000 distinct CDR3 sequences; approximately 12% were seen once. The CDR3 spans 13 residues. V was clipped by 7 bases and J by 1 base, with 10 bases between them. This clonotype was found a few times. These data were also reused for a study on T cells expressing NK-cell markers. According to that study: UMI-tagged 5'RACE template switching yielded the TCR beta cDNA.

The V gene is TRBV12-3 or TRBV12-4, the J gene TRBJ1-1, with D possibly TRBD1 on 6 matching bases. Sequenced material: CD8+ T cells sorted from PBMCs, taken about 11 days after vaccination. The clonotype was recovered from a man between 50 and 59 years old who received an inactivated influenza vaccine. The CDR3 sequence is CASTKGGNTEAFF. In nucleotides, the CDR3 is TGTGCCAGCACAAAAGGGGGGAACACTGAAGCTTTCTTT.